This T cell receptor (beta chain) was retrieved from a study of T cell responses to AZD1222 COVID-19 vaccine. Study context: Second-dose intervals near 4 or 12 weeks were combined. Study results and caveats: A rise in Spike-specific TCR breadth and depth followed two AZD1222 doses. Across spike, vaccine-associated CD4 TCRs were found, dominant at 160-218 and 743-854. Per reports, nearly half of all spike-specific TCRs target regions that are unmutated in variants.

Method: immunoSEQ multiplex PCR; TCRdb's copy keeps in-frame clones and lacks some. The sample includes roughly 100,000 clones, over 75% seen only once; the top ten take 20% to 25%. Germline CDR1 SEHNR, CDR2 FQNEAQ (reference sequence). Trimming shortened V by 6 bases and J by 1 base, and 11 bases separated the two germline ends. The CDR3 runs 14 residues. In the case of this clone: The antigen is not known.

This sequence was found in an adult in good health. The chain employs TRBV7-9 and TRBJ2-3, with D unclear. Source: peripheral blood, taken on day 0 of AZD1222 vaccination. DNA of the CDR3: TGTGCCAGCAGTCCAGGCCAGGGCACAGATACGCAGTATTTT. Its translation is CASSPGQGTDTQYF.